The 18 T cell receptor beta chains below come from one sample, sequenced in a study of shared clonotypes between healthy human individuals. Method: immunoSEQ multiplex PCR; TCRdb's copy keeps in-frame clones and lacks some. Of millions of clones listed, roughly 94% were seen once; the top ten hold about 0.13%. Sequenced sample: naive CD4+ T cells sorted from blood. The subset: CD45RA+ positively selected. The receptors were gathered from a man younger than 30 in good health.

The rearrangement joins TRBV7-9 to TRBJ2-2, with 10 bases lining up with TRBD1. V shed 5 bases and J 4 bases; nucleotides not matched to a gene: 7. CDR1 and CDR2 from the germline V gene are SEHNR and FQNEAQ (reference sequence). The CDR3 spans 16 residues. CDR3 region: CASSATGTGATGELFF. In DNA, the CDR3 is TGTGCCAGCAGCGCCACCGGGACAGGGGCCACCGGGGAGCTGTTTTTT.

This rearrangement joins TRBV10-1 to TRBJ1-1; no definite D call. This CDR3 spans 13 amino acids. V was trimmed by 9 bases and J by 3 bases, leaving 14 bases between them. Germline CDR1 and CDR2: WNHNN and SYGVQD (reference sequence). CDR3 bases: TGCGCCAGAGGGTCCGCTGAGGACACTGAAGCTTTCTTT. It is translated as CARGSAEDTEAFF.

CDR3 residues: CASSLGDSQYQPQHF. The CDR3 DNA reads as TGCGCCAGCAGCTTGGGGGACAGTCAGTATCAGCCCCAGCATTTT. This chain connects TRBV5-1 to TRBJ1-5, with TRBD1 matching 7 bases. V dropped 0 bases and J dropped 5; count of bases not matched to a gene: 5. Looked up from germline, CDR1 is SGHRS and CDR2 is YFSETQ. The CDR3 spans 15 residues.

CDR3 sequence (DNA): TGTGCCAGCAGCTCCCTAGGGACCCAGACCTTTAATGAGCAGTTCTTC. Amino acid sequence: CASSSLGTQTFNEQFF. This chain joins TRBV7-2 and TRBJ2-1; D tentatively reads TRBD1 or TRBD2 (5 bases each). The CDR3 sequence is 16 residues long. Trimming cost V 4 bases and J 7 bases, with 20 bases left between them. Germline assignment: CDR1 SGHTA and CDR2 FQGNSA.

The gene calls are TRBV7-9 and TRBJ1-2; D unresolved. V was clipped by 4 bases and J by 4 bases, with 13 bases between them. The CDR3 is 14 residues long. Germline assignment: CDR1 SEHNR and CDR2 FQNEAQ (reference sequence). The CDR3 coding sequence is TGTGCCAGCAGCTCGCTCCAGAGGACCTATGGCTACACCTTC. It encodes CASSSLQRTYGYTF.

CDR3 in amino acids: CASSGHLTYSNQPQHF. In DNA form, the CDR3 reads TGTGCCAGCAGTGGCCACTTAACCTATAGCAATCAGCCCCAGCATTTT. The V and J genes are TRBV6-1 and TRBJ1-5; D remains ambiguous. Germline V lookup: CDR1 MNHNS, CDR2 SASEGT. This CDR3 has 16 amino acids. The V gene lost 4 bases and the J gene lost 0 bases, with 13 bases spanning the gap.

This clone occurred once. The chain recombines TRBV6-5 with TRBJ2-1, with TRBD2 matching 14 bases. The CDR3 is 15 residues long. Losses at the gene ends were 6 bases for V and 7 bases for J; bases not matched to a gene: 5. CDR1 MNHEY and CDR2 SVGAGI come from the germline V gene. The CDR3 protein is CASSRLAGGQNEQFF. The CDR3 DNA follows: TGTGCCAGCAGCCGACTAGCGGGGGGGCAGAATGAGCAGTTCTTC.

With regard to this clone: This specimen includes other DNA sequences encoding the same CDR3. This sequence joins TRBV30 and TRBJ2-7, with unresolved D. The length of the CDR3 is 12 residues. CDR1 and CDR2 from the germline V gene are GTSNPN and SVGIG (reference sequence). V shed 4 bases and J shed 4 bases, with 11 bases lying between them. CDR3 loop: CAWTSGGYEQYF. CDR3 bases: TGTGCCTGGACCTCGGGCGGTTACGAGCAGTACTTC.

The chain carries TRBV10-3 and TRBJ2-3; the D gene is possibly TRBD2 (5 bases). V was cut by 0 bases and J by 4 bases, with 8 bases left in between. This CDR3 is built from 14 residues. Germline CDR1 reads ENHRY; CDR2 reads SYGVKD. The CDR3 sequence: CAISESGASDTQYF. The CDR3 nucleotides read TGTGCCATCAGTGAGTCGGGAGCATCAGATACGCAGTATTTT.

The J gene is TRBJ2-2, the V gene TRBV13; no reliable D call. Trimming removed 0 bases from V and 3 bases from J, with 14 bases in between. CDR1 is PRHDT, CDR2 FYEKMQ, per germline (reference sequence). The CDR3 is 17 amino acids. CDR3 in DNA: TGTGCCAGCAGCTTAGGCCTGTGGGGTTCGGACACCGGGGAGCTGTTTTTT. Protein product: CASSLGLWGSDTGELFF.

J is TRBJ2-2 and V is TRBV29-1; TRBD1 matches at 9 bases. The junction had 7 bases not matched to a gene; V was cut back by 0 bases and J by 5 bases. Germline V gene data show CDR1 as SQVTM and CDR2 as ANQGSEA. The CDR3 totals 16 residues. The CDR3 DNA is TGCAGCGTTGAAGAGGGGACAGGGTTTTTTACCGGGGAGCTGTTTTTT. Translation gives CSVEEGTGFFTGELFF.

DNA of the CDR3: TGTGCCAGCAGTTACGGACTAGCGGGAGGCGCAGATACGCAGTATTTT. Its protein is CASSYGLAGGADTQYF. The chain is built from TRBV6-5 and TRBJ2-3, with 14 bases identical to TRBD2. CDR1 and CDR2 from the germline V gene are MNHEY and SVGAGI. CDR3 length: 16 amino acids. V lost 2 bases and J lost 4; bases outside the gene matches: 2.

On this clone: This may arise from a read error, as a much more abundant clone is one base away. The same CDR3 is also encoded by other DNA sequences in this sample. J is TRBJ2-7 and V is TRBV5-6, with D uncertain. V lost 0 bases, J lost 5 bases, and 3 bases lay in between. From germline, CDR1 is SGHDT and CDR2 YYEEEE. The CDR3 is made up of 11 amino acids. CDR3 nucleotide sequence: TGTGCCAGCAGCTTGGGTGACGAGCAGTACTTC. It yields the protein CASSLGDEQYF.

The genes are TRBV7-9 and TRBJ2-3; 9 bases align to TRBD2. The CDR3 consists of 15 residues. After removal of 3 bases from V and 2 bases from J, the junction contained 3 bases not matched to a gene. CDR1 and CDR2 from the germline V gene are SEHNR and FQNEAQ (reference sequence). CDR3 amino acids: CASSFRGLATDTQYF. CDR3 DNA: TGTGCCAGCAGCTTTCGGGGACTAGCCACAGATACGCAGTATTTT.

This clone has a handful of counts. The same CDR3 arises from other DNA sequences in this sample as well. This chain links TRBV10-3 with TRBJ1-1; weak D call: TRBD1 (6 bases). CDR1 and CDR2 (germline): ENHRY, SYGVKD. The CDR3 totals 13 residues. Trimming cost V 3 bases and J 2 bases, with 7 bases left between them. The CDR3 DNA reads as TGTGCCATCAGTGAAGGGGGAAACACTGAAGCTTTCTTT. It yields the protein CAISEGGNTEAFF.

As regards this clone: Other DNA sequences in this specimen translate into the identical CDR3. This chain joins TRBV30 and TRBJ1-1; no clear D gene. The CDR3 is made up of 13 amino acids. V dropped 3 bases and J dropped 3 bases, with 11 bases sitting between them. Looked up from germline, CDR1 is GTSNPN and CDR2 is SVGIG (reference sequence). In DNA, the CDR3 is TGTGCCTGGAGAGTGGGTTTGGACACTGAAGCTTTCTTT. Its translation is CAWRVGLDTEAFF.

Notes on this clone: This same CDR3 is encoded by further DNA sequences in the sample. V gene TRBV6-1 combines with J gene TRBJ1-1, with D perhaps matching TRBD1 (5 bases). The V and J ends lost 8 bases and 2 bases respectively, with 12 bases between them. The CDR3 runs 13 residues. Germline lookup yields CDR1 MNHNS and CDR2 SASEGT. The CDR3 here is CASRTGLNTEAFF. CDR3 coding DNA: TGTGCCAGCCGTACGGGGCTAAACACTGAAGCTTTCTTT.

The V gene is TRBV25-1, the J gene TRBJ1-1; the match to TRBD1 covers 9 bases. The CDR3 is made up of 14 amino acids. V shed 4 bases and J 8 bases; nucleotides not matched to a gene: 8. The V gene's germline CDR1 is MGHDK and CDR2 SYGVNS. CDR3 in amino acids: CASSATTGGSEAFF. The DNA for the CDR3 is TGTGCCAGCAGTGCCACGACAGGGGGGTCCGAAGCTTTCTTT.